The 13 T cell receptor beta chains below all came from one sample that was sequenced in a study of cytomegalovirus exposure and HLA in healthy donors. Primers for the PCR totalled 60 Vbeta and 13 Jbeta. The protocol was immunoSEQ multiplex PCR, while the TCRdb copy is restricted to in-frame clones and leaves out a portion. This table holds 170,000 or so clones, around 82% found once. Sequencing input: PBMCs. Receptors originate from a boy between 2 and 15 years old in good health and CMV-seronegative.

This sequence joins TRBV2 and TRBJ1-5, with D perhaps matching TRBD1 (6 bases). Trimming took 7 bases from V and 6 from J, leaving 16 bases between them. The germline V gene encodes CDR1 SNHLY and CDR2 FYNNEI. This CDR3 spans 14 amino acids. The CDR3 DNA follows: TGTGCCAGCACCGGCCGGGGGGCGGGTCAGCCCCAGCATTTT. It codes for CASTGRGAGQPQHF. The variable domain in full, with the rest retrieved from reference TRBV2 and TRBJ1-5, is EPEVTQTPSHQVTQMGQEVILRCVPISNHLYFYWYRQILGQKVEFLVSFYNNEISEKSEIFDDQFSVERPDGSNFTLKIRSTKLEDSAMYFCASTGRGAGQPQHFGDGTRLSIL.

This rearrangement joins TRBV7-6 to TRBJ2-7; a weak D match, TRBD2 (7 bases). Germline V gives CDR1 SGHVS, CDR2 FNYEAQ. The V end lost 1 base, the J end lost 5 bases, and 12 bases lay between the germline ends. CDR3 length: 14 residues. This chain's CDR3 is CASSLVRGQNEQYF. In DNA form, the CDR3 reads TGTGCCAGCAGCTTAGTGCGGGGGCAAAACGAGCAGTACTTC.

The genes are TRBV5-1 and TRBJ2-7; possible D gene TRBD1, 6 bases. Trimming pared 4 bases from V and 2 bases from J, leaving 16 bases between. Germline assignment: CDR1 SGHRS and CDR2 YFSETQ. The CDR3 contains 15 residues. Written as DNA, the CDR3 is TGCGCCAGCAGCCCCCGAGCGGACAGCGCCTACGAGCAGTACTTC. This translates into CASSPRADSAYEQYF.

CDR3 sequence: CASSLVRLRDRSYEQYF. In DNA, the CDR3 is TGTGCCAGCAGCTTGGTTCGTCTTCGGGACAGGAGCTACGAGCAGTACTTC. The chain links TRBV5-6 to TRBJ2-7, with 8 bases identical to TRBD1. Germline values: CDR1 SGHDT, CDR2 YYEEEE. This CDR3 comprises 17 residues. V was pared by 0 bases and J by 3 bases, with 11 bases of the junction left unmatched.

The chain has TRBV27 and TRBJ1-4; D remains unclear. Trimming left V 8 bases short and J 0 bases short, with 10 bases between. From germline, CDR1 is MNHEY and CDR2 SMNVEV (reference sequence). The CDR3 runs 14 residues. The CDR3 reads CASGPDATNEKLFF. CDR3 in DNA: TGTGCCAGCGGCCCAGATGCAACTAATGAAAAACTGTTTTTT. The whole variable domain, remainder taken from reference TRBV27 and TRBJ1-4, is EAQVTQNPRYLITVTGKKLTVTCSQNMNHEYMSWYRQDPGLGLRQIYYSMNVEVTDKGDVPEGYKVSRKEKRNFPLILESPSPNQTSLYFCASGPDATNEKLFFGSGTQLSVL.

The chain uses TRBV19 and TRBJ1-4, with D possibly TRBD1 on 5 matching bases. Trimming took 0 bases from V and 0 from J, leaving 14 bases between them. The V gene's germline CDR1 is LNHDA and CDR2 SQIVND (reference sequence). CDR3 length: 18 residues. This CDR3 is CASSIDWGDSATNEKLFF. The CDR3 DNA follows: TGTGCCAGTAGTATAGATTGGGGCGACTCTGCAACTAATGAAAAACTGTTTTTT.

In nucleotides, the CDR3 is TGTGCCTGGAGAGGACAGGTTAACACTGAAGCTTTCTTT. Its translation: CAWRGQVNTEAFF. This chain links TRBV30 with TRBJ1-1, with 7 bases aligning to TRBD1. Germline loops: CDR1 GTSNPN, CDR2 SVGIG (reference sequence). The CDR3 totals 13 residues. The V segment lost 3 bases and the J segment 2 bases; nucleotides outside the gene matches: 3.

The genes are TRBV10-2 and TRBJ2-5; possibly TRBD1 for D (7 bases). The germline V and J ends were trimmed by 1 base and 4 bases, with 13 bases remaining between them. From germline, CDR1 is WSHSY and CDR2 SAAADI. CDR3 size: 15 residues. This CDR3 is CASSELNRGGETQYF. DNA of the CDR3: TGCGCCAGCAGTGAGTTGAACAGGGGAGGAGAGACCCAGTACTTC.

The DNA of the CDR3 is TGTGCCAGCAGCCTCAACGAGGGAGCTTTCTTT. It is translated as CASSLNEGAFF. This chain uses TRBV7-9 with TRBJ1-1; no firm D call. CDR3 length equals 11 residues. The ends were cut back, 5 bases at V and 10 bases at J, with 11 bases in the middle. Germline assignment: CDR1 SEHNR and CDR2 FQNEAQ (reference sequence).

The chain links TRBV5-1 to TRBJ2-2; 7 bases are a match to TRBD2. This CDR3 spans 19 amino acids. Trimming cost V 0 bases and J 3 bases; bases outside gene matches: 14. Germline CDR1 and CDR2: SGHRS and YFSETQ. The CDR3 region is CASSLEVSGPGRYTGELFF. CDR3 DNA: TGCGCCAGCAGCTTGGAGGTTAGCGGGCCGGGGAGGTACACCGGGGAGCTGTTTTTT.

This chain links TRBV28 with TRBJ1-1, with 11 bases lining up with TRBD1. The CDR3 sequence is 14 residues long. Trimming took 5 bases from V and 4 from J; bases not matched to a gene: 3. Germline values: CDR1 MDHEN, CDR2 SYDVKM. The CDR3 DNA follows: TGTGCCAGCAGTCCTGGGACAGGGGGCACTGAAGCTTTCTTT. This codes for CASSPGTGGTEAFF.

The rearrangement uses TRBV18 and TRBJ1-5; maybe TRBD1 (5 bases). CDR3 length: 14 amino acids. Looked up from germline, CDR1 is KGHSH and CDR2 is LQKENI. V shed 1 base and J shed 3 bases, with 7 bases lying between them. The CDR3 region has the DNA TGTGCCAGCTCACCACAGGGGAACAATCAGCCCCAGCATTTT. It yields the protein CASSPQGNNQPQHF.

V usage is TRBV29-1 and J usage is TRBJ1-5; D is possibly TRBD1 (6 bases). The CDR3 extends over 14 amino acids. Trimming took 5 bases from V and 3 from J, leaving 14 bases between them. Per the germline V gene, CDR1 is SQVTM and CDR2 is ANQGSEA. CDR3: CSVRWTDLNQPQHF. The CDR3 DNA reads as TGCAGCGTTCGCTGGACAGACCTCAATCAGCCCCAGCATTTT.